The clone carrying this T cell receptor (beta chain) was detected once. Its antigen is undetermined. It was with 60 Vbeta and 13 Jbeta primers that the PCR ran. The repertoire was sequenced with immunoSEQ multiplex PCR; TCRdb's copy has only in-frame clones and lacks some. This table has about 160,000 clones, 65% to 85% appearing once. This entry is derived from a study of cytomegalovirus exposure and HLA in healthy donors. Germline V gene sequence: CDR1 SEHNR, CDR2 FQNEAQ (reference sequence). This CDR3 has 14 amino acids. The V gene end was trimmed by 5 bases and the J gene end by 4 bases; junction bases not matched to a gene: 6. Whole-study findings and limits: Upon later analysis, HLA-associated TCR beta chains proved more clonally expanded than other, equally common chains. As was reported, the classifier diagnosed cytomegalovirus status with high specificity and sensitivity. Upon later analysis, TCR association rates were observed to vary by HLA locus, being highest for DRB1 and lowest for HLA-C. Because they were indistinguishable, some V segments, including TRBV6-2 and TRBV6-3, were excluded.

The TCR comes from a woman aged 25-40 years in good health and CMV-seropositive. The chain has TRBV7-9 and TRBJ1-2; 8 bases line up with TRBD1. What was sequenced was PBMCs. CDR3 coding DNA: TGTGCCAGCAGCCCGGGACAGGATATCTATGGCTACACCTTC. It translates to CASSPGQDIYGYTF.